The source of this TCR beta chain is a study of blood T cell repertoires in COVID-19. Whole-study context: Both acute and convalescent COVID-19 samples were obtained from the United States, Italy and Spain. The cDNA or gDNA used as material had been derived from T cells, B-cell-depleted T cells, or PBMCs.

Trimming pared 6 bases from V and 7 bases from J, leaving 10 bases between. The CDR3 totals 12 residues. CDR1 is LNHDA and CDR2 is SQIVND in the germline V gene (reference sequence). Original analysis: The authors estimated nucleated cell counts from reference gene primer amplification. The table came from immunoSEQ multiplex PCR; TCRdb's copy has only in-frame clones and leaves some out. V and J calls and clone size are copied from that table; D and trimming were computed from the DNA. The sample has 40,000 to 55,000 clones, about four fifths seen once; the top ten hold roughly 13%. Sequences were obtained from peripheral blood. The TCR originated in a human donor in a cohort sampled during active COVID-19. The rearrangement uses TRBV19 and TRBJ2-1, with a tentative D call TRBD2 (6 bases). DNA of the CDR3: TGTGCCAGTAGCGGGAGTTGGAATGAGCAGTTCTTC. Translated, it gives CASSGSWNEQFF.